This T cell receptor beta chain was recovered during a study of T cell repertoires in cytomegalovirus infection. Study-wide background: CMV epitopes that were recently identified and HLA-C-restricted were used alongside well-studied HLA-B-restricted ones. Public TCR beta signatures indicated both CMV infection and matching HLA type. Study-level findings and limits: CMV-specific HLA-C-restricted TCR beta clonotypes dominated the ex vivo response. Accumulated public TCR beta family frequency recognized individuals carrying CMV together with the relevant HLA.

The germline V gene has CDR1 SEHNR and CDR2 FQNEAQ (reference sequence). The CDR3 consists of 16 residues. V lost 5 bases and J 4 bases, leaving 20 bases between the germline ends. Ten or more counts support this clonotype. Its antigen remains unidentified. TCRdb re-analysed the reads in MiXCR, keeping a single row per CDR3 protein. Here the sample spans about 89,000 distinct CDR3 sequences, 25% to 30% being singletons. The receptor was isolated from a human donor in good health (CMV status not recorded). Some clones in this sample may be carry-over from other donors' samples. The sequencing used CD8+ T cells from cultured PBMCs, collected from culture after CMV antigen stimulation. The V gene is TRBV7-9, the J gene TRBJ1-2, with unresolved D. CDR3 loop: CASSPRERKKGYGYTF. CDR3 DNA sequence: TGTGCCAGCAGCCCCCGGGAGAGAAAGAAAGGCTATGGCTACACCTTC.